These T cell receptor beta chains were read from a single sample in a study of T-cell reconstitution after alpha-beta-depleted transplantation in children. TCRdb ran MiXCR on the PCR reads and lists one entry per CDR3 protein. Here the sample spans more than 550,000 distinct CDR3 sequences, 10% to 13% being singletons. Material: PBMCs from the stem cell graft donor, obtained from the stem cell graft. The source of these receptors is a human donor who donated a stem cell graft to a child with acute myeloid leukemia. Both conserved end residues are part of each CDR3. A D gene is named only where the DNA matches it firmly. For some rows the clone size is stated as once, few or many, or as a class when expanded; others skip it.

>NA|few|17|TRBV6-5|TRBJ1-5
TGTGCCAGCAGTTATATCCCCTCGGGGAGGAACAATCAGCCCCAGCATTTT
CASSYIPSGRNNQPQHF
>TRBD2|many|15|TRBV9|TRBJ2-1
TGTGCCAGCTCCCAAGTGGGAGGGCCCCTCAATGAGCAGTTCTTC
CASSQVGGPLNEQFF
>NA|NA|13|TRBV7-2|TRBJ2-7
TGTGCCAGCAGCTTAGCGGAGCCTTACGAGCAGTACTTC
CASSLAEPYEQYF
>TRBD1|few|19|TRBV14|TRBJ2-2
TGTGCCAGCAGCCAAGGACAGGGGGCGATTGTATCGAACACCGGGGAGCTGTTTTTT
CASSQGQGAIVSNTGELFF
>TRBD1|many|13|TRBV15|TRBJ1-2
TGTGCCACCAGCAGAGATTCAGGGGGTGGCTACACCTTC
CATSRDSGGGYTF
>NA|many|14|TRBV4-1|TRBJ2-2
TGCGCCAGCAGCCAAGATAGGGTCTACGGGGAGCTGTTTTTT
CASSQDRVYGELFF
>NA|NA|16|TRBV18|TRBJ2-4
TGTGCCAGCTCACCACTAGCGTCCTTAGCCAAAAACATTCAGTACTTC
CASSPLASLAKNIQYF
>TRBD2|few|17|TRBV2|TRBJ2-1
TGTGCCAGCAGTGCACTGTCGAGGACGGGAGGCCACAATGAGCAGTTCTTC
CASSALSRTGGHNEQFF
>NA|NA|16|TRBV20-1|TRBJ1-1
TGCAGTGCACTGCTCCACATGACCTTCCTGAACACTGAAGCTTTCTTT
CSALLHMTFLNTEAFF
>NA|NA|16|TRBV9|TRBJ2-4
TGTGCCAGCAGCGTAGATGGGGTTCCGGGCAAAAACATTCAGTACTTC
CASSVDGVPGKNIQYF
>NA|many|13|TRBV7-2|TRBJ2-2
TGTGCCAGCAGAGAACTAGTTGTCGGGGAGCTGTTTTTT
CASRELVVGELFF
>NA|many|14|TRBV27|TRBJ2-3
TGTGCCAGCAGTTTACCGGGCCCCACAGATACGCAGTATTTT
CASSLPGPTDTQYF
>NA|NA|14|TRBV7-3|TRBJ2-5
TGTGCCAGCAGCTTAACCCGGCTCCAAGAGACCCAGTACTTC
CASSLTRLQETQYF
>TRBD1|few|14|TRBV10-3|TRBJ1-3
TGTGCCATGGGGGACAGGGGCTCTGGAAACACCATATATTTT
CAMGDRGSGNTIYF
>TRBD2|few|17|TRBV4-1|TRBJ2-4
TGCGCCAGCAGCCAAAATTGGCTAGCGGTTGCCAAAAACATTCAGTACTTC
CASSQNWLAVAKNIQYF
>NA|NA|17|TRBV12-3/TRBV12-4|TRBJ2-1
TGTGCCAGCAGTTTAGACAGGGTCAGAAGCTCCTACAATGAGCAGTTCTTC
CASSLDRVRSSYNEQFF
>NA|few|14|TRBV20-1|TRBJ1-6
TGCAGTGCCACCTCGGCAGGGGATAATTCACCCCTCCACTTT
CSATSAGDNSPLHF
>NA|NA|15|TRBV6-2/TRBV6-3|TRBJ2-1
TGTGCCAGCAGTTACCCCGACCGCAGGTTCAACCAGCAGTTCTTC
CASSYPDRRFNQQFF
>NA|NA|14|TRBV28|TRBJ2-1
TGTGCCAGCAGTTGGGTAGGGGTCAACAATGAGCAGTTCTTC
CASSWVGVNNEQFF
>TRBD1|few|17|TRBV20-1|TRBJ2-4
TGCAGTGCGCCGGGACAGGGGGCGACCCTAGCCAAAAACATTCAGTACTTC
CSAPGQGATLAKNIQYF
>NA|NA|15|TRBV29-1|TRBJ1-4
TGCAGCGTTGCCCCCCTGCTCGCAACTAATGAAAAACTGTTTTTT
CSVAPLLATNEKLFF
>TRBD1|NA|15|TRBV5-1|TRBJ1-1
TGCGCCAGCAGCTTGGGGGACAGGGCAATCACTGAAGCTTTCTTT
CASSLGDRAITEAFF
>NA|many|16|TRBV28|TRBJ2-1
TGTGCCAGCAGCCCAGGGGGGGTGAGCTCCTACAATGAGCAGTTCTTC
CASSPGGVSSYNEQFF
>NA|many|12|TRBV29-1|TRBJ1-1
TGCAGCGTTGATAGGGCGAACACTGAAGCTTTCTTT
CSVDRANTEAFF
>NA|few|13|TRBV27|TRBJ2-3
TGTGCCAGCGCGGGCAGGGGAGGAGATACGCAGTATTTT
CASAGRGGDTQYF
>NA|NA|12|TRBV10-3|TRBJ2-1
TGTGCCATCAGTGAGCTAGCTAATGAGCAGTTCTTC
CAISELANEQFF
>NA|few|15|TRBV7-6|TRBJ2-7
TGTGCCAGCAGCTTAGGGGACTCGCTATCCTACGAGCAGTACTTC
CASSLGDSLSYEQYF
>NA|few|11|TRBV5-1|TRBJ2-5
TGCGCCAGCAGGTCGGGGGAGACCCAGTACTTC
CASRSGETQYF
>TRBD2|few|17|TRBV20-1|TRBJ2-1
TGCTGTGCTAGAGATTTTAGCGGGAGGGGATCCTACAATGAGCAGTTCTTC
CCARDFSGRGSYNEQFF
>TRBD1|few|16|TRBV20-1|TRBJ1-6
TGCAGTGCTAGAGATAGCTGGGACAGGGGATATTCACCCCTCCACTTT
CSARDSWDRGYSPLHF
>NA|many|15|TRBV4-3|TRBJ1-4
TGCGCCAGCAGCCAAGATCTGCGAGGTTTTGAAAAACTGTTTTTT
CASSQDLRGFEKLFF
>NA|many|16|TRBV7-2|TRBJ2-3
TGTGCCAGCAGCTTAGCACAGGGTTCTCGCACAGATACGCAGTATTTT
CASSLAQGSRTDTQYF
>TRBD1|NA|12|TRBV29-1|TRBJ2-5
TGCAGCCTCCGGACAGGGCGAGAGACCCAGTACTTC
CSLRTGRETQYF
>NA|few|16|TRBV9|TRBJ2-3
TGTGCCAGCAGCGTCCAGACTAGTCCGTTCTTAGATACGCAGTATTTT
CASSVQTSPFLDTQYF
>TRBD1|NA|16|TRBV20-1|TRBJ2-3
TGCTGCGCTCTACGGACAGGGAGCCCCTGGGGCGATACGCAGTATTTT
CCALRTGSPWGDTQYF
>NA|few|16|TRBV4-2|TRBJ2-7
TGTGCCAGCAGCCAAGATTCGGGCTCCAGCCCATACGAGCAGTACTTC
CASSQDSGSSPYEQYF
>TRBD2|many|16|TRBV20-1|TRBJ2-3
TGCAGTGCTAGAGGACTAGCGGGAGGGCCGACAGATACGCAGTATTTT
CSARGLAGGPTDTQYF
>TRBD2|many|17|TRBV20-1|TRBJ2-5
TGCAGTGCTAGAGATTGGGGGGGACTAGCGGGAGTAGAGACCCAGTACTTC
CSARDWGGLAGVETQYF
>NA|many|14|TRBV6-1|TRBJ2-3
TGTGCCAGCAGTACCCGGACAGCCCCTGAGACATTCCATTTT
CASSTRTAPETFHF
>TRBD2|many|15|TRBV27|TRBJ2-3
TGTGCCAGCAGTTCTAGCGGGAGATCAACAGATACGCAGTATTTT
CASSSSGRSTDTQYF
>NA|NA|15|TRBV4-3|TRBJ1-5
TGCGCCAGCAGCCAGGATACAGGGAGCAATCATCGCCAGCATTTT
CASSQDTGSNHRQHF
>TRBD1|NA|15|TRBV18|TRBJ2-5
TGTGCCAGCTCACCTCCGACAGGGGGCGTAGAGACCCAGTACTTC
CASSPPTGGVETQYF
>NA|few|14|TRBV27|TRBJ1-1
TGTGCCAGCAGCCACACTACTGAGAACACTGAAGCTTTCTTT
CASSHTTENTEAFF
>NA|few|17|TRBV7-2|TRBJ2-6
TGTGCCAGCAGCCCCCCCGCGGTCGGCTCTGGGGCCAACGTCCTGACTTTC
CASSPPAVGSGANVLTF
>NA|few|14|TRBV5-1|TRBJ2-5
TGCGCCAGCAGCTTGGGGACAGTTATGGAGACCCAGTACTTC
CASSLGTVMETQYF
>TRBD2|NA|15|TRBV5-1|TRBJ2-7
TGCGCCAGCAGCCCCCTAGCGGGGTCCTTCTACGAGCAGTACTTC
CASSPLAGSFYEQYF
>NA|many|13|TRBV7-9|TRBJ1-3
TGTGCCAGCAGCTTAGAGGCGGAGGACACCATATATTTT
CASSLEAEDTIYF